One sample yielded the 9 T cell receptor beta chains listed below, sequenced in a study of blood T cell repertoires in COVID-19. Assay used: immunoSEQ multiplex PCR; TCRdb lists only in-frame clones, some missing. This table holds around 180,000 clones, 84% found once. Sequenced input: peripheral blood. These receptors were collected from a human donor in a cohort sampled during active COVID-19.

The chain uses TRBV4-1 and TRBJ2-5; maybe TRBD2 (5 bases). Per germline, CDR1 MGHRA and CDR2 YSYEKL. Trimming took 4 bases from V and 1 from J, leaving 16 bases between them. The CDR3 sequence is 16 residues long. The CDR3 is CASSPAGLGGQETQYF. In nucleotides, the CDR3 is TGCGCCAGCAGCCCTGCTGGACTGGGTGGCCAAGAGACCCAGTACTTC.

This CDR3 reads CASSPDRGGEQYF. The CDR3 DNA follows: TGTGCCAGCTCACCCGACAGGGGTGGCGAGCAGTACTTC. The gene calls are TRBV18 and TRBJ2-7, with TRBD1 matching over 8 bases. The CDR3 extends over 13 amino acids. CDR1 KGHSH and CDR2 LQKENI come from the germline V gene. Trimming cost V 3 bases and J 6 bases; bases outside gene matches: 4.

V is TRBV4-1 and J is TRBJ2-1; weak D call: TRBD2 (6 bases). V lost 4 bases to trimming and J lost 10 bases, with 14 bases between them. The V gene's germline CDR1 is MGHRA and CDR2 YSYEKL. The CDR3 has 13 residues. CDR3 loop: CASSPTRFVEQFF. The DNA of the CDR3 is TGCGCCAGCAGCCCGACTAGATTCGTGGAGCAGTTCTTC.

This rearrangement joins TRBV18 to TRBJ1-1; perhaps TRBD1 as D (5 bases). The germline V gene encodes CDR1 KGHSH and CDR2 LQKENI. This CDR3 is built from 12 residues. V lost 6 bases, J lost 5 bases, and 10 bases lay in between. The DNA for the CDR3 is TGTGCCAGCTCCCTAGACAGTACTGAAGCTTTCTTT. It codes for CASSLDSTEAFF. The entire variable domain, with the rest obtained from reference TRBV18 and TRBJ1-1, is as follows: NAGVMQNPRHLVRRRGQEARLRCSPMKGHSHVYWYRQLPEEGLKFMVYLQKENIIDESGMPKERFSAEFPKEGPSILRIQQVVRGDSAAYFCASSLDSTEAFFGQGTRLTVV.

This clone was recorded a few times. The chain links TRBV5-1 to TRBJ1-1; 8 bases map to TRBD1. The CDR3 sequence is 15 residues long. Germline CDR1 reads SGHRS; CDR2 reads YFSETQ. The V gene end was trimmed by 6 bases and the J gene end by 2 bases; junction bases not matched to a gene: 9. CDR3 DNA sequence: TGCGCCAGCACGTCAGGGGGCTCCCTCAACACTGAAGCTTTCTTT. Protein: CASTSGGSLNTEAFF. Together with reference TRBV5-1 and TRBJ1-1, the CDR3 gives the full variable domain: KAGVTQTPRYLIKTRGQQVTLSCSPISGHRSVSWYQQTPGQGLQFLFEYFSETQRNKGNFPGRFSGRQFSNSRSEMNVSTLELGDSALYLCASTSGGSLNTEAFFGQGTRLTVV.

The chain links TRBV7-8 to TRBJ1-6, with D maybe TRBD1 (6 bases). V lost 1 base and J lost 7, with 8 bases in between. The CDR3 runs to 14 residues. Germline CDR1 SGHVS, CDR2 FQNEAQ. The CDR3 DNA sequence: TGTGCCAGCAGCTTAGTCACAGGGAATTCACCCCTCCACTTT. This translates into CASSLVTGNSPLHF. Complete variable domain (other parts from reference TRBV7-8 and TRBJ1-6): GAGVSQSPRYKVAKRGQDVALRCDPISGHVSLFWYQQALGQGPEFLTYFQNEAQLDKSGLPSDRFFAERPEGSVSTLKIQRTQQEDSAVYLCASSLVTGNSPLHFGNGTRLTVT.

The chain is built from TRBV13 and TRBJ2-1; TRBD2 matches at 9 bases. CDR1 is PRHDT and CDR2 is FYEKMQ in the germline V gene (reference sequence). The junction had 7 bases not matched to a gene; V was cut back by 5 bases and J by 2 bases. CDR3 size: 16 residues. CDR3 amino acids: CASSLGGGATYNEQFF. The CDR3 DNA reads TGTGCCAGCAGCCTGGGCGGGGGGGCCACCTACAATGAGCAGTTCTTC.

Only one count was recorded for this clone. The rearrangement links TRBV5-6 to TRBJ1-1; a weak D match, TRBD1 (5 bases). Germline V gene sequence: CDR1 SGHDT, CDR2 YYEEEE. Trimming pared 1 base from V and 1 base from J, leaving 11 bases between. This CDR3 region has 15 residues. The CDR3 loop is CASSLWGRRNTEAFF. CDR3 nucleotides: TGTGCCAGCAGCTTGTGGGGCCGGAGGAACACTGAAGCTTTCTTT.

This chain links TRBV29-1 with TRBJ1-2; 7 positions agree with TRBD1. Germline CDR1 and CDR2: SQVTM and ANQGSEA. The V segment lost 6 bases and the J segment 5 bases; nucleotides outside the gene matches: 15. The CDR3 totals 15 residues. The CDR3 coding sequence is TGCAGCGTCCCCTCAGGAGGGGGCTTAGGGTATGGCTACACCTTC. This gives the protein CSVPSGGGLGYGYTF.